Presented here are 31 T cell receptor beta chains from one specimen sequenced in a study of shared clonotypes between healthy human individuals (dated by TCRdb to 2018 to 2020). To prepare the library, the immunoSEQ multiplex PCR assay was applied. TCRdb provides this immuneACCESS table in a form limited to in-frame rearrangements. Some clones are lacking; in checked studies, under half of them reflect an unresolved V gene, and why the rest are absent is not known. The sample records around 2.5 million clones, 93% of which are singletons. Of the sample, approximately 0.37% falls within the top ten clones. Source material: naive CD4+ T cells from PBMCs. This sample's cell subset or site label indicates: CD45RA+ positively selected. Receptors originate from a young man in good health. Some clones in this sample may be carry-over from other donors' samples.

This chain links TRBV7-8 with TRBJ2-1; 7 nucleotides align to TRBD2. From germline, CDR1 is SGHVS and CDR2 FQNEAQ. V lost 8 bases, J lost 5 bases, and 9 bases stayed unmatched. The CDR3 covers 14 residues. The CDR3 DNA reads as TGTGCCAGCCGCAACACGGGGAGGGACAATGAGCAGTTCTTC. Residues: CASRNTGRDNEQFF.

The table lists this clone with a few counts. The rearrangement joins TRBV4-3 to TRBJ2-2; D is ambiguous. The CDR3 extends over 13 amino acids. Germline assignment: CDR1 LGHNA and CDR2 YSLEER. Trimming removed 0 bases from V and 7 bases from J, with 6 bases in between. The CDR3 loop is CASSQEFRGELFF. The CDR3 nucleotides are TGCGCCAGCAGCCAAGAATTCCGCGGGGAGCTGTTTTTT.

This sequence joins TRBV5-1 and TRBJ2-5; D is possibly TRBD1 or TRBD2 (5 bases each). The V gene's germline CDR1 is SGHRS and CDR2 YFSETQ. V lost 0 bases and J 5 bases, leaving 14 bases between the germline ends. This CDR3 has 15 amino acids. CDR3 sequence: CASSLDGGFRETQYF. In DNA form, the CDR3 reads TGCGCCAGCAGCTTGGATGGGGGATTCAGGGAGACCCAGTACTTC.

CDR3 bases: TGCAGCGTCCGACAAGGGCGGACGTCCTACGAGCAGTACTTC. This codes for CSVRQGRTSYEQYF. The gene calls are TRBV29-1 and TRBJ2-7; D is unclear. V was trimmed by 6 bases and J by 1 base, leaving 16 bases between them. The CDR3 contains 14 residues. Germline CDR1 SQVTM, CDR2 ANQGSEA.

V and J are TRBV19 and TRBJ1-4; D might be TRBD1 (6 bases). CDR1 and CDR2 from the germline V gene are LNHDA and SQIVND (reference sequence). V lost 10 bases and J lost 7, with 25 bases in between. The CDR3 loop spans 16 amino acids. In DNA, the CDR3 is TGTGCCACCGGGGGATCCGGGGGCTTACGAGTTGAAAAACTGTTTTTT. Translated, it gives CATGGSGGLRVEKLFF.

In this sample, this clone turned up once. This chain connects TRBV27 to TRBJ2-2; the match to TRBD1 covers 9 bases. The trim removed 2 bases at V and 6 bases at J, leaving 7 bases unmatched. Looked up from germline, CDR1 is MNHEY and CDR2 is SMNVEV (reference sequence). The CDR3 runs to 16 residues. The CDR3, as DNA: TGTGCCAGCAGTTTACCAGGACAGGGGAGGGCCGGGGAGCTGTTTTTT. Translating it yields CASSLPGQGRAGELFF.

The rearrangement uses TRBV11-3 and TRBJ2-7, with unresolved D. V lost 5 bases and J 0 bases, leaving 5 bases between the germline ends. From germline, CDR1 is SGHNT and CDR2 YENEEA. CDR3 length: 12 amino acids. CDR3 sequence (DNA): TGTGCCAGCAGCGCTAGCTCCTACGAGCAGTACTTC. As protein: CASSASSYEQYF.

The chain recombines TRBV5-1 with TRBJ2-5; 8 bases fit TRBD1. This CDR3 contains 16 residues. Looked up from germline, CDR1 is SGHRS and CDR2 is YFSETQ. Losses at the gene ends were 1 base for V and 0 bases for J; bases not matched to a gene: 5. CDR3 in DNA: TGCGCCAGCAGCTTGCAGAGGACAGGGAACCAAGAGACCCAGTACTTC. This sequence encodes CASSLQRTGNQETQYF.

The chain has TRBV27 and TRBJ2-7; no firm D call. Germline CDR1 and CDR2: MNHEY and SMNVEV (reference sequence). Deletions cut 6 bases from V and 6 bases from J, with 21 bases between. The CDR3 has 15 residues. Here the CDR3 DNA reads TGTGCCAGCAGAATTCAATACTCAAGGCCCTCCGAGCAGTACTTC. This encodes CASRIQYSRPSEQYF.

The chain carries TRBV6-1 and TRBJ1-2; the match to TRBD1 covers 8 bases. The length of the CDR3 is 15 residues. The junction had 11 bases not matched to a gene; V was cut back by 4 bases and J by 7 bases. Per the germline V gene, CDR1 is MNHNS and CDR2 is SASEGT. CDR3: CASSASTGGATGYTF. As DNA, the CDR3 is TGTGCCAGCAGTGCGTCCACAGGGGGAGCTACTGGCTACACCTTC.

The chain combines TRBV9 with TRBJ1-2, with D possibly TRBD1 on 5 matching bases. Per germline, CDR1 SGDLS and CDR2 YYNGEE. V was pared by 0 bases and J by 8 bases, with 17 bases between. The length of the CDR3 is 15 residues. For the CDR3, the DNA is TGTGCCAGCAGCGTAGAGCCCCGCGGGGGGGTAGGCTACACCTTC. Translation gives CASSVEPRGGVGYTF.

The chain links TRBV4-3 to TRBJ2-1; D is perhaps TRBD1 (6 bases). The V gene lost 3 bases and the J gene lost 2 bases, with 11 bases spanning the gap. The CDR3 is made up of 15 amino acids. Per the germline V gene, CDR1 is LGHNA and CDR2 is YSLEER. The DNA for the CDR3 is TGCGCCAGCAGCCAGGACAGCCCCACCTACAATGAGCAGTTCTTC. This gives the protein CASSQDSPTYNEQFF.

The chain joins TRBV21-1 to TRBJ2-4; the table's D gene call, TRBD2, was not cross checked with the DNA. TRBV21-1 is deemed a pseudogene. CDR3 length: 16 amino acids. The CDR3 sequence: CASRIESGTRWNIQYF. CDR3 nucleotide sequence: TGTGCCAGCAGAATCGAGTCCGGGACTAGATGGAACATTCAGTACTTC.

The CDR3: CASSQGTGPFSYNEQFF. CDR3 in DNA: TGTGCCAGCAGCCAGGGGACAGGTCCCTTCTCCTACAATGAGCAGTTCTTC. The chain links TRBV4-2 to TRBJ2-1; 8 nucleotides align to TRBD1. The CDR3 is made up of 17 amino acids. V was pared by 3 bases and J by 0 bases, with 7 bases of the junction left unmatched. Germline-derived CDR1 and CDR2 are LGHNA and YNFKEQ.

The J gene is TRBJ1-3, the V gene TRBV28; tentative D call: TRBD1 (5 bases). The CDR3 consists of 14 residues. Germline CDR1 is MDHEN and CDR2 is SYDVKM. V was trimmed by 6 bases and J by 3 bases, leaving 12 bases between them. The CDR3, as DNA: TGTGCCAGCAGAAGGGGAGGAGATGGAAACACCATATATTTT. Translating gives CASRRGGDGNTIYF.

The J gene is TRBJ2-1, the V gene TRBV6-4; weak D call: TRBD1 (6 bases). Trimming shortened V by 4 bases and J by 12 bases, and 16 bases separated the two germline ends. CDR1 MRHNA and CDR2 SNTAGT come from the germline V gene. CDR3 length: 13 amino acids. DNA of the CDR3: TGTGCCAGCAGTGTTTTGGGACAAGACGGGCAGTTCTTC. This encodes CASSVLGQDGQFF.

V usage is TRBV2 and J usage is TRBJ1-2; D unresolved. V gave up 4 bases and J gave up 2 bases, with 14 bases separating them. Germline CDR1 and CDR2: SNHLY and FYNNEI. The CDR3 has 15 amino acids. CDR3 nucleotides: TGTGCCAGCAGTGTCACGTTTCGGGAGAACTATGGCTACACCTTC. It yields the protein CASSVTFRENYGYTF. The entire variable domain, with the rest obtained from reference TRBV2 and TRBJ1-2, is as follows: EPEVTQTPSHQVTQMGQEVILRCVPISNHLYFYWYRQILGQKVEFLVSFYNNEISEKSEIFDDQFSVERPDGSNFTLKIRSTKLEDSAMYFCASSVTFRENYGYTFGSGTRLTVV.

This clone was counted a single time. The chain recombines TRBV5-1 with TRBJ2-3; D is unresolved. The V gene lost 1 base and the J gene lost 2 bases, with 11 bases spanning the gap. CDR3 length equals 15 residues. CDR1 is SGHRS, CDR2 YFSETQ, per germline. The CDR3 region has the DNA TGCGCCAGCAGCTTGACAACCCTCTCCACAGATACGCAGTATTTT. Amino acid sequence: CASSLTTLSTDTQYF.

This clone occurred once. CDR3 in DNA: TGTGCCAGCAGTTACTTACCAGGGGGGACTGAAGCTTTCTTT. This translates into CASSYLPGGTEAFF. The chain employs TRBV6-5 and TRBJ1-1; TRBD1 matches 7 bases. Germline trimming cut 1 base from V and 5 bases from J; bases unmatched to any gene: 4. Germline CDR1 MNHEY, CDR2 SVGAGI. There are 14 residues in the CDR3.

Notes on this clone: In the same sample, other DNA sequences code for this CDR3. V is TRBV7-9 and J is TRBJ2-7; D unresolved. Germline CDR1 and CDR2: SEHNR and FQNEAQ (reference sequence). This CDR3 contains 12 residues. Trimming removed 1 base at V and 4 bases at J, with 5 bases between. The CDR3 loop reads CASSLVPYEQYF. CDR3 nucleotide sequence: TGTGCCAGCAGCTTAGTTCCGTACGAGCAGTACTTC.

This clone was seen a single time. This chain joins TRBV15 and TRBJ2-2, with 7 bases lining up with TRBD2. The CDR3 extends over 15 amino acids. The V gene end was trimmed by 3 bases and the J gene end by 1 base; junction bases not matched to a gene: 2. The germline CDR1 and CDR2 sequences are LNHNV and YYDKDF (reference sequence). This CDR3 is CATSRGLQNTGELFF. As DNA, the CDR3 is TGTGCCACCAGCAGGGGACTACAGAACACCGGGGAGCTGTTTTTT.

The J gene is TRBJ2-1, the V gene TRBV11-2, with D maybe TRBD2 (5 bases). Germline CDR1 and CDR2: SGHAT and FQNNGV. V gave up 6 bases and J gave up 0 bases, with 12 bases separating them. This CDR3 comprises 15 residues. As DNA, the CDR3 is TGTGCCAGCAGGGAATCTGGGAGCTCCTACAATGAGCAGTTCTTC. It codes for CASRESGSSYNEQFF.

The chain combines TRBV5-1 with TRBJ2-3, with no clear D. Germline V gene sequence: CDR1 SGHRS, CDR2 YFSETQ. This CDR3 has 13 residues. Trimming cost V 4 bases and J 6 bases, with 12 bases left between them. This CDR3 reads CASSPDFADTQYF. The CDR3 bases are TGCGCCAGCAGCCCCGACTTTGCGGATACGCAGTATTTT.

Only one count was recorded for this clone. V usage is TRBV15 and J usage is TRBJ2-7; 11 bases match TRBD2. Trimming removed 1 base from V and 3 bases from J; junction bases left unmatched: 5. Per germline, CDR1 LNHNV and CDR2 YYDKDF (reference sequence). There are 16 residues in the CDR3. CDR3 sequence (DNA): TGTGCCACCAGCAGAGGACTAGCGGGGCTCCTCTACGAGCAGTACTTC. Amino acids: CATSRGLAGLLYEQYF.

The CDR3 coding sequence is TGTGCCAGCTCCGGGCAGGGGGGGAATTTGGATGAGCAGTTCTTC. Its protein product is CASSGQGGNLDEQFF. The J gene is TRBJ2-1, the V gene TRBV7-6; the D call may be TRBD1 or TRBD2 (7 bases each). The CDR3 covers 15 residues. Germline V lookup: CDR1 SGHVS, CDR2 FNYEAQ. The V gene lost 8 bases and the J gene lost 8 bases, with 22 bases spanning the gap.

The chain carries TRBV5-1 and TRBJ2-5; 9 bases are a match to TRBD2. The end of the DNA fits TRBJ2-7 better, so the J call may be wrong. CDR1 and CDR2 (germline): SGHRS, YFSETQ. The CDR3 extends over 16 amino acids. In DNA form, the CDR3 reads TGCGCCAGCAGCTTGGGAAGTAGCGGGGGTTCCTACGAGCAGTACTTC. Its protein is CASSLGSSGGSYEQYF.

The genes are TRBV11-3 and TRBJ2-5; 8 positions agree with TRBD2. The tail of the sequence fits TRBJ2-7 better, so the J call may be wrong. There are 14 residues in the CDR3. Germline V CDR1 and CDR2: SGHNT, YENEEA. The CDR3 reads CASSTRGGSREQYF. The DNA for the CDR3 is TGTGCCAGCAGCACCCGCGGGGGGAGTCGCGAGCAGTACTTC.

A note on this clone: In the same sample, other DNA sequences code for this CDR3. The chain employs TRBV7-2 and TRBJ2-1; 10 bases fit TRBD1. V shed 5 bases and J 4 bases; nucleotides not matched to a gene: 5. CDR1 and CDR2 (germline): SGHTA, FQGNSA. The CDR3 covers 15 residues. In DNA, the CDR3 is TGTGCCAGCAGCCCCGACAGGGGGCGATACAATGAGCAGTTCTTC. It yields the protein CASSPDRGRYNEQFF.

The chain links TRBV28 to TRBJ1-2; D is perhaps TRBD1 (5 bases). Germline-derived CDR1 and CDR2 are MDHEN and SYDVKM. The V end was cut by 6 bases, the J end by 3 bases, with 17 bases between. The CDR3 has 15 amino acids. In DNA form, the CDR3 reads TGTGCCAGCAGCCCCTATACGGGGGAGTACTATGGCTACACCTTC. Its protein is CASSPYTGEYYGYTF.

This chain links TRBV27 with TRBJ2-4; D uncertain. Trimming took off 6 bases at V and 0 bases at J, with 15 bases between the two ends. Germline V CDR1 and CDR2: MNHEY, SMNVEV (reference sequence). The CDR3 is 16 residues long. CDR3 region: CASRSTLILAKNIQYF. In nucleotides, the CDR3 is TGTGCCAGCAGGTCGACACTCATTCTAGCCAAAAACATTCAGTACTTC.

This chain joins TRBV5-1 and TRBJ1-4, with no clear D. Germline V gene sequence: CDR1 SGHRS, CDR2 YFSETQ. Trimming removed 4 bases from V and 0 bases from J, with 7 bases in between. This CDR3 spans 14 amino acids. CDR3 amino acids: CASSITATNEKLFF. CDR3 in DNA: TGCGCCAGCAGCATCACTGCAACTAATGAAAAACTGTTTTTT. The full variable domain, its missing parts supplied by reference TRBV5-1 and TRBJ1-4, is KAGVTQTPRYLIKTRGQQVTLSCSPISGHRSVSWYQQTPGQGLQFLFEYFSETQRNKGNFPGRFSGRQFSNSRSEMNVSTLELGDSALYLCASSITATNEKLFFGSGTQLSVL.